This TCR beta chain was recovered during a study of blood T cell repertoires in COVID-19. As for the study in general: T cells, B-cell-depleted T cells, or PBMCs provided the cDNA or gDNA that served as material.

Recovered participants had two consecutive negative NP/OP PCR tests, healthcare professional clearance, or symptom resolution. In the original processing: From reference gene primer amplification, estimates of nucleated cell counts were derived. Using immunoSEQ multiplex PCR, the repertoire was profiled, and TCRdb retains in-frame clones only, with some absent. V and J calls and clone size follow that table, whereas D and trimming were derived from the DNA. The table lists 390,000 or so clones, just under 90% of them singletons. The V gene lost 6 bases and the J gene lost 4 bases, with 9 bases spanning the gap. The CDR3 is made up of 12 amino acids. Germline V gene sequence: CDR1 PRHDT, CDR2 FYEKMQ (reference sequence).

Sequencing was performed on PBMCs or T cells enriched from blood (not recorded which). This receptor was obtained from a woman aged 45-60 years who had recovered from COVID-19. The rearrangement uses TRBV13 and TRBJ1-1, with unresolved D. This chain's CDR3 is CASSLSGTEAFF. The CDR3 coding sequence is TGTGCCAGCAGTCTCTCGGGCACTGAAGCTTTCTTT.